The table lists the clone carrying this T cell receptor beta chain with a few counts. Alongside a J-beta primer mix, a sample-barcoded 5' primer served in a second PCR lasting 7 to 11 cycles. TCRdb used MiXCR to reprocess the 5' RACE reads, holding one entry per CDR3 protein. The repertoire consists of about 680,000 distinct CDR3 sequences, with 49% occurring once and the leading ten covering about 32%. This sample stems from a study of blood T cells in healthy people across ages. CDR3 length: 14 residues. CDR1 is SGHRS and CDR2 is YFSETQ in the germline V gene. Material: blood. V usage is TRBV5-1 and J usage is TRBJ2-4; no reliable D call. The DNA end is more similar to TRBJ2-7, so the J call may be wrong. The receptor was derived from a woman in her fifties or sixties in good health. CDR3 loop: CASSLGAIPYEQYF. The CDR3 nucleotides read TGCGCCAGCAGCTTGGGTGCTATACCCTACGAGCAGTACTTC.